These T cell receptor beta chains were read from a single sample in a study of T cell clonotyping in hematopoietic cell transplantation. Profiling relied on immunoSEQ multiplex PCR, and the TCRdb table lists in-frame clones only, not all of them. Here the sample spans about 16,000 clones, approximately 57% being singletons. The sample in question was PBMCs, obtained 30 days after allogeneic stem cell transplant. Every receptor here comes from a male patient aged 45-59 years who had an allogeneic stem cell transplant from an unrelated donor, so T cells may come from the graft donor. Some clones in this sample may be carry-over from other donors' samples. Each CDR3 is given with its conserved first and last residue. Size tells how often a clone was seen (once, few, many) or the class of an expanded clone, and some rows leave it out.

abundance: few; j_gene: TRBJ2-5; v_gene: TRBV9; CDR3aa: CASSVVGGETQYF
abundance: .; j_gene: TRBJ2-1; v_gene: TRBV7-7; CDR3aa: CASSSGFNEQFF
abundance: .; j_gene: TRBJ2-7; v_gene: TRBV11-2; CDR3aa: CASSPTPSYEQYF
abundance: .; j_gene: TRBJ1-2; v_gene: TRBV14; CDR3aa: CASSQVAGADGYTF
abundance: few; j_gene: TRBJ1-5; v_gene: TRBV30; CDR3aa: CAWSVQLGRQPQHF
abundance: .; j_gene: TRBJ1-6; v_gene: TRBV11-2; CDR3aa: CASSLRNSPLHF
abundance: .; j_gene: TRBJ2-7; v_gene: TRBV2; CDR3aa: CASSDQGNYEQYF
abundance: .; j_gene: TRBJ2-5; v_gene: TRBV7-9; CDR3aa: CASSPRTSGGTQETQYF
abundance: .; j_gene: TRBJ2-5; v_gene: TRBV25-1; CDR3aa: CASSDPGTGFETQYF
abundance: .; j_gene: TRBJ1-2; v_gene: TRBV10-3; CDR3aa: CAINPGTNYGYTF
abundance: .; j_gene: TRBJ1-2; v_gene: TRBV30; CDR3aa: CAWRQAGGPNYGYTF
abundance: few; j_gene: TRBJ2-5; v_gene: TRBV10-3; CDR3aa: CAISESETQYF
abundance: few; j_gene: .; v_gene: TRBV29-1; CDR3aa: CSVDLAGTYEQYF
abundance: .; j_gene: TRBJ2-7; v_gene: TRBV29-1; CDR3aa: CSVGGGAVGYEQYF
abundance: .; j_gene: TRBJ2-5; v_gene: TRBV20-1; CDR3aa: CSASPEETQYF
abundance: few; j_gene: TRBJ2-1; v_gene: TRBV5-6; CDR3aa: CASSYPGLAGYNEQFF
abundance: .; j_gene: TRBJ1-2; v_gene: TRBV30; CDR3aa: CARSRQTSNYGYTF
abundance: .; j_gene: TRBJ1-5; v_gene: TRBV28; CDR3aa: CASSIGPYQPQHF
abundance: medium-sized; j_gene: TRBJ2-7; v_gene: TRBV9; CDR3aa: CASSEMGEYEQYF
abundance: few; j_gene: TRBJ2-2; v_gene: TRBV30; CDR3aa: CAWSRQNTGELFF
abundance: .; j_gene: TRBJ2-3; v_gene: TRBV25-1; CDR3aa: CASGWNTQYF
abundance: few; j_gene: TRBJ2-1; v_gene: TRBV10-3; CDR3aa: CAISVSAGGYNEQFF
abundance: .; j_gene: TRBJ2-7; v_gene: TRBV29-1; CDR3aa: CSVDGSGSYEQYF
abundance: .; j_gene: TRBJ2-3; v_gene: TRBV29-1; CDR3aa: CSVDRGGSTDTQYF
abundance: .; j_gene: TRBJ2-5; v_gene: TRBV29-1; CDR3aa: CSVEGLGLGETQYF
abundance: .; j_gene: TRBJ1-1; v_gene: TRBV19; CDR3aa: CASSIDSPNTEAFF
abundance: once; j_gene: TRBJ1-1; v_gene: TRBV30; CDR3aa: CAWTAFGGNTEAFF
abundance: .; j_gene: TRBJ1-1; v_gene: TRBV30; CDR3aa: CAWSTGGNTEAFF
abundance: .; j_gene: TRBJ1-2; v_gene: TRBV2; CDR3aa: CASSERVSRDYGYTF
abundance: large; j_gene: TRBJ1-4; v_gene: TRBV9; CDR3aa: CASSVDGARREKLFF
abundance: .; j_gene: TRBJ2-1; v_gene: TRBV5-6; CDR3aa: CASRDGGAPYNEQFF
abundance: few; j_gene: TRBJ1-2; v_gene: TRBV28; CDR3aa: CASRGGESYGYTF
abundance: .; j_gene: TRBJ1-2; v_gene: TRBV30; CDR3aa: CAWSEGYYGYTF
abundance: few; j_gene: TRBJ1-2; v_gene: TRBV11-3; CDR3aa: CASSSRRGNYGYTF
abundance: .; j_gene: TRBJ1-5; v_gene: TRBV30; CDR3aa: CAWSVPGEVQPQHF
abundance: .; j_gene: TRBJ2-7; v_gene: TRBV4-3; CDR3aa: CASSRGRGEPYEQYF
abundance: once; j_gene: TRBJ1-5; v_gene: TRBV25-1; CDR3aa: CASSEVPGGPQHF
abundance: few; j_gene: TRBJ2-7; v_gene: TRBV29-1; CDR3aa: CSAYTASSYEQYF
abundance: few; j_gene: TRBJ2-7; v_gene: TRBV5-6; CDR3aa: CASSRDRREQYF
abundance: .; j_gene: TRBJ1-2; v_gene: TRBV5-4; CDR3aa: CASSPSAGSYGYTF
abundance: .; j_gene: TRBJ1-6; v_gene: TRBV30; CDR3aa: CAWRVTGFTYNSPLHF
abundance: .; j_gene: TRBJ2-7; v_gene: TRBV30; CDR3aa: CACKREAREQYF
abundance: .; j_gene: .; v_gene: TRBV7-2; CDR3aa: CASSLVVGTGAYEQYF
abundance: .; j_gene: TRBJ1-1; v_gene: TRBV19; CDR3aa: CASSIGGRMNTEAFF
abundance: .; j_gene: TRBJ1-1; v_gene: TRBV25-1; CDR3aa: CASSDDRDTEAFF